The 11 T cell receptor beta chains in this list originate from one sample, sequenced in a study of T cell repertoires in ileal Crohn's disease. Clones were read by immunoSEQ multiplex PCR, and TCRdb kept only the in-frame ones, dropping some. The sample has some 60,000 clones, roughly 89% seen once. The sample's time point: neoterminal ileum biopsy at postoperative endoscopy, about 6 months after surgery. The sequenced material came from ileal tissue. These receptors were taken from an adult with Crohn's disease.

The CDR3 DNA follows: TGTGCCAGCAGTTTACCGGACATAGGGTTGGGTGGCTACACCTTC. This encodes CASSLPDIGLGGYTF. This chain joins TRBV28 and TRBJ1-2, with a tentative D call TRBD1 (5 bases). The V end lost 2 bases, the J end lost 7 bases, and 17 bases lay between the germline ends. This CDR3 contains 15 residues. In germline, CDR1 is MDHEN, CDR2 SYDVKM.

The CDR3 DNA is TGCAGCGTTGCCCTAGGGGGCAACACAGATACGCAGTATTTT. It encodes CSVALGGNTDTQYF. The rearrangement joins TRBV29-1 to TRBJ2-3, with 7 bases aligning to TRBD1. CDR3 length equals 14 residues. Germline V gene lookup returns CDR1 SQVTM and CDR2 ANQGSEA. Trimming at V came to 4 bases and at J to 2 bases, leaving 6 bases not matched to a gene.

This chain uses TRBV10-3 with TRBJ1-5; TRBD1 aligns across 10 bases. The CDR3 extends over 14 amino acids. V trimming: 4 bases; J trimming: 4 bases; junction bases outside the gene matches: 1. Germline V gives CDR1 ENHRY, CDR2 SYGVKD. The CDR3 sequence: CAISGTGGNQPQHF. CDR3 in DNA: TGTGCCATCAGTGGGACAGGGGGGAATCAGCCCCAGCATTTT.

The rearrangement uses TRBV7-9 and TRBJ2-1, with TRBD2 matching over 11 bases. V was pared by 8 bases and J by 4 bases, with 13 bases of the junction left unmatched. This CDR3 has 17 residues. Looked up from germline, CDR1 is SEHNR and CDR2 is FQNEAQ (reference sequence). In nucleotides, the CDR3 is TGTGCCAGCCCCGTGACTAGCGGGACCGAGGGGTACAATGAGCAGTTCTTC. Protein sequence: CASPVTSGTEGYNEQFF.

The chain is built from TRBV21-1 and TRBJ1-3; the table assigns TRBD1, which was not confirmed against the DNA. TRBV21-1 is a pseudogene locus. The CDR3 runs to 18 residues. The CDR3 sequence is CASSKIRTAPYYGNTIYF. CDR3 nucleotides: TGTGCCAGCAGCAAAATTCGGACAGCGCCTTACTATGGAAACACCATATATTTT.

This chain uses TRBV4-3 with TRBJ2-1; possibly TRBD1 for D (5 bases). Germline lookup yields CDR1 LGHNA and CDR2 YSLEER. The CDR3 is made up of 14 amino acids. Deletions cut 0 bases from V and 5 bases from J, with 8 bases between. The CDR3 DNA reads as TGCGCCAGCAGCCAAGATCCCAGGGACAATGAGCAGTTCTTC. It yields the protein CASSQDPRDNEQFF.

The V and J genes are TRBV9 and TRBJ1-1, with TRBD1 as a possible D gene (5 bases). This CDR3 is built from 15 residues. V gave up 2 bases and J gave up 1 base, with 12 bases separating them. The germline V gene has CDR1 SGDLS and CDR2 YYNGEE. CDR3 sequence: CASSVSPGGNTEAFF. In DNA, the CDR3 is TGTGCCAGCAGCGTGAGTCCCGGGGGGAACACTGAAGCTTTCTTT.

The rearrangement joins TRBV28 to TRBJ2-7; 8 bases agree with TRBD1. This CDR3 is 14 amino acids long. Trimming cost V 8 bases and J 3 bases; bases outside gene matches: 9. Germline-derived CDR1 and CDR2 are MDHEN and SYDVKM. CDR3 coding DNA: TGTGCCAGCGGTAGAGGACAGGGACGCTACGAGCAGTACGTC. This gives the protein CASGRGQGRYEQYV.

The chain employs TRBV27 and TRBJ1-3, with TRBD1 as a possible D gene (6 bases). CDR1 and CDR2 from the germline V gene are MNHEY and SMNVEV (reference sequence). This CDR3 comprises 17 residues. The V end lost 6 bases, the J end lost 0 bases, and 18 bases lay between the germline ends. CDR3 residues: CASRRLGTPSSGNTIYF. The CDR3 coding sequence is TGTGCCAGCAGGCGACTCGGGACACCCAGCTCTGGAAACACCATATATTTT.

The chain recombines TRBV7-8 with TRBJ1-1; D is ambiguous. V lost 7 bases and J 2 bases, leaving 14 bases between the germline ends. The germline V gene encodes CDR1 SGHVS and CDR2 FQNEAQ. The length of the CDR3 is 14 residues. CDR3 bases: TGTGCCAGCAAACCAGAGGCAGCCAACACTGAAGCTTTCTTT. It is translated as CASKPEAANTEAFF.

The chain employs TRBV27 and TRBJ2-7; D unresolved. Germline V gene sequence: CDR1 MNHEY, CDR2 SMNVEV (reference sequence). CDR3 size: 13 residues. V was cut by 0 bases and J by 8 bases, with 11 bases left in between. CDR3 sequence: CASSLSPGFKQYV. DNA of the CDR3: TGTGCCAGCAGTTTATCCCCAGGCTTCAAGCAGTACGTC.